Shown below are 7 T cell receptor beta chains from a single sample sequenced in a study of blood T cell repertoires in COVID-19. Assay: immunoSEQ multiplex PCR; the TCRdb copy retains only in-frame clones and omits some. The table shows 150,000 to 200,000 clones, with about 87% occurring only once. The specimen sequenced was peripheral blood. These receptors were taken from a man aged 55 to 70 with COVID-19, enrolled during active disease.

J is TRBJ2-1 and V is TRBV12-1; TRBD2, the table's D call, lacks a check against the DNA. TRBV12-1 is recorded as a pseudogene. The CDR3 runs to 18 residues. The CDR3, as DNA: TGTGCCAGCAGCTTTGGCGATAGCGGGAGGTGCTCCTACAATGAGCAGTTCTTC. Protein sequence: CASSFGDSGRCSYNEQFF.

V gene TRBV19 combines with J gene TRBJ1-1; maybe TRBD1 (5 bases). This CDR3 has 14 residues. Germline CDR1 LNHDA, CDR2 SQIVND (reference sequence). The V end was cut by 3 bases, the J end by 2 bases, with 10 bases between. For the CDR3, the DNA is TGTGCCAGTAGTATGGTCAGGGCTAACACTGAAGCTTTCTTT. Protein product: CASSMVRANTEAFF.

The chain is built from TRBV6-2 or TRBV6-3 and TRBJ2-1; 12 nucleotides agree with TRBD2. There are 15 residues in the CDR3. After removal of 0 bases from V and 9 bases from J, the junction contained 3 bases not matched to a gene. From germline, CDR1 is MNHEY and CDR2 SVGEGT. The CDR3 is CASSYSLAGGGEQFF. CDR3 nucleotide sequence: TGTGCCAGCAGTTACTCTCTAGCGGGAGGGGGTGAGCAGTTCTTC.

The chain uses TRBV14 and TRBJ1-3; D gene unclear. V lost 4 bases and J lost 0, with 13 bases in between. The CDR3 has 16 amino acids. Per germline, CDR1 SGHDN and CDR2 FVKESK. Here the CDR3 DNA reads TGTGCCAGCAGCCCCGCCGGGGTTCGCTCTGGAAACACCATATATTTT. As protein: CASSPAGVRSGNTIYF.

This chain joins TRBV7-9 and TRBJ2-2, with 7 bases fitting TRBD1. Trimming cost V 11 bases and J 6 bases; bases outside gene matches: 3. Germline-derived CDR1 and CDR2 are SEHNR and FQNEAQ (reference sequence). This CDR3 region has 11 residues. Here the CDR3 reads CAGQESGELFF. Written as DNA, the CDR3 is TGTGCCGGACAGGAATCCGGGGAGCTGTTTTTT.

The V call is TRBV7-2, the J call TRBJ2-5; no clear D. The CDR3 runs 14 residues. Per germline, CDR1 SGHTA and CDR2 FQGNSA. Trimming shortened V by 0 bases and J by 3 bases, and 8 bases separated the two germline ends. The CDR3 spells CASSLAGFKETQYF. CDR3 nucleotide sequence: TGTGCCAGCAGCTTAGCTGGCTTTAAAGAGACCCAGTACTTC.

The CDR3 DNA reads TGTGCCAGCAGCGTCCAAAACTACGAGCAGTACTTC. Its translation: CASSVQNYEQYF. The chain uses TRBV7-2 and TRBJ2-7; no reliable D call. V shed 5 bases and J shed 3 bases, with 8 bases lying between them. The CDR3 is made up of 12 amino acids. In germline, CDR1 is SGHTA, CDR2 FQGNSA.